Listed here are 21 T cell receptor beta chains from one sample, sequenced in a study of T cell responses to AZD1222 COVID-19 vaccine. Data came from immunoSEQ multiplex PCR; TCRdb stores just in-frame clones and leaves some out. The sample yields some 120,000 clones, around 90% seen once. The sample here was peripheral blood, taken on day 0 of AZD1222 vaccination. The source is an adult in good health.

This clone was found a few times. The chain uses TRBV10-1 and TRBJ2-7; 7 nucleotides agree with TRBD2. This CDR3 region has 13 residues. Germline CDR1 WNHNN, CDR2 SYGVQD (reference sequence). J lost 3 bases, V lost 7 bases, and 6 bases had no gene match. The CDR3: CASIPPGGYEQYF. The CDR3 coding sequence is TGCGCCAGCATTCCCCCGGGGGGCTACGAGCAGTACTTC.

The sample holds a few counts of this clone. The chain employs TRBV5-6 and TRBJ2-7, with D uncertain. CDR1 is SGHDT, CDR2 YYEEEE, per germline. This CDR3 contains 13 residues. V was clipped by 2 bases and J by 1 base, with 7 bases between them. The CDR3 region is CASSLWSSYEQYF. Written as DNA, the CDR3 is TGTGCCAGCAGCTTATGGTCATCCTACGAGCAGTACTTC.

The CDR3 nucleotides read TGCGCCAGCAGTCCCGGGGCAGGGGGTAATGAAAAACTGTTTTTT. Its translation: CASSPGAGGNEKLFF. This chain connects TRBV5-1 to TRBJ1-4, with 7 bases identical to TRBD1. The CDR3 spans 15 residues. Looked up from germline, CDR1 is SGHRS and CDR2 is YFSETQ. The V gene end was trimmed by 5 bases and the J gene end by 4 bases; junction bases not matched to a gene: 8.

This chain joins TRBV7-2 and TRBJ2-3, with unresolved D. Trimming pared 1 base from V and 1 base from J, leaving 6 bases between. Germline CDR1 reads SGHTA; CDR2 reads FQGNSA. The CDR3 runs to 14 residues. CDR3 nucleotide sequence: TGTGCCAGCAGCTTAGAGCCTGGCACAGATACGCAGTATTTT. This codes for CASSLEPGTDTQYF.

The rearrangement joins TRBV7-8 to TRBJ1-2; TRBD1 matches at 9 bases. The CDR3 length is 14 residues. The germline CDR1 and CDR2 sequences are SGHVS and FQNEAQ. V shed 5 bases, J shed 6 bases, and the junction held 7 bases outside the gene matches. The CDR3 region is CASSPRTGVHGYTF. The CDR3, as DNA: TGTGCCAGCAGCCCAAGGACAGGGGTGCATGGCTACACCTTC.

CDR3 loop: CASSRGQRGQNNEQFF. CDR3 coding DNA: TGTGCCAGTAGTAGAGGACAAAGGGGACAGAACAATGAGCAGTTCTTC. This chain connects TRBV19 to TRBJ2-1, with 7 bases that match TRBD1. The CDR3 runs to 16 residues. Unmatched junction bases numbered 11, after V lost 4 bases and J lost 5 bases. CDR1 LNHDA and CDR2 SQIVND come from the germline V gene (reference sequence).

The chain recombines TRBV19 with TRBJ2-1; 11 bases fit TRBD1. This CDR3 is built from 17 residues. Germline CDR1 is LNHDA and CDR2 is SQIVND (reference sequence). With V trimmed by 5 bases and J by 2 bases, 8 bases remained unmatched. The CDR3 loop is CASSLRDRGNPYNEQFF. The CDR3 DNA follows: TGTGCCAGTAGTCTCCGGGACAGGGGGAATCCCTACAATGAGCAGTTCTTC. Filled out from reference TRBV19 and TRBJ2-1, the complete variable domain reads DGGITQSPKYLFRKEGQNVTLSCEQNLNHDAMYWYRQDPGQGLRLIYYSQIVNDFQKGDIAEGYSVSREKKESFPLTVTSAQKNPTAFYLCASSLRDRGNPYNEQFFGPGTRLTVL.

V gene TRBV5-4 combines with J gene TRBJ1-1; 8 bases are shared with TRBD1. The CDR3 sequence is 14 residues long. Germline V gene sequence: CDR1 SGHNT, CDR2 YYREEE (reference sequence). The V segment lost 4 bases and the J segment 5 bases; nucleotides outside the gene matches: 7. For the CDR3, the DNA is TGTGCCAGCAGCGCGGACAGGGTTGGAACTGAAGCTTTCTTT. Encoded protein: CASSADRVGTEAFF.

This clone was recorded a few times. The chain links TRBV6-5 to TRBJ1-2; D call uncertain. The CDR3 has 14 amino acids. Between the trimmed V and J ends, which lost 4 bases and 4 bases, there was a span of 13 bases. Germline assignment: CDR1 MNHEY and CDR2 SVGAGI. CDR3 bases: TGTGCCAGCAGTTCCGATACCCTGGGCTATGGCTACACCTTC. Its translation: CASSSDTLGYGYTF.

Comment on this clone: Sequence at one end of the junction differs from germline and may be a read error. This sample also contains other DNA sequences that code for the same CDR3. This chain connects TRBV5-1 to TRBJ2-5; tentatively, D is TRBD1 (5 bases). The CDR3 has 14 amino acids. CDR1 is SGHRS and CDR2 is YFSETQ in the germline V gene. DNA of the CDR3: TGCGCCAGCAGTTTGGGGCGAACTCAAGAGACCCAGTACTTC. Amino acids: CASSLGRTQETQYF. Looking up the rest from reference TRBV5-1 and TRBJ2-5 gives the full variable domain: KAGVTQTPRYLIKTRGQQVTLSCSPISGHRSVSWYQQTPGQGLQFLFEYFSETQRNKGNFPGRFSGRQFSNSRSEMNVSTLELGDSALYLCASSLGRTQETQYFGPGTRLLVL.

This sequence joins TRBV9 and TRBJ1-5; 7 positions agree with TRBD1. V lost 4 bases, J lost 3 bases, and 4 bases stayed unmatched. CDR3 length: 14 residues. Per the germline V gene, CDR1 is SGDLS and CDR2 is YYNGEE. CDR3 DNA sequence: TGTGCCAGCAGCTCCACAGGGGCCAATCAGCCCCAGCATTTT. Translated: CASSSTGANQPQHF.

The J gene is TRBJ1-2, the V gene TRBV19, with 9 bases identical to TRBD1. The CDR3 extends over 15 amino acids. With V trimmed by 5 bases and J by 3 bases, 7 bases remained unmatched. CDR1 LNHDA and CDR2 SQIVND come from the germline V gene (reference sequence). DNA for the CDR3: TGTGCCAGTAGTCCCGGGACAGGGCCCTACTATGGCTACACCTTC. Translation: CASSPGTGPYYGYTF.

This chain uses TRBV27 with TRBJ2-7, with TRBD1 as a possible D gene (6 bases). Trimming pared 0 bases from V and 7 bases from J, leaving 10 bases between. This CDR3 is built from 13 residues. Germline-derived CDR1 and CDR2 are MNHEY and SMNVEV (reference sequence). The CDR3 bases are TGTGCCAGCAGTTTATCGGGACACGAAGAGCAGTACTTC. Amino acid sequence: CASSLSGHEEQYF.

V and J are TRBV5-1 and TRBJ2-7, with TRBD2 as a possible D gene (5 bases). This CDR3 has 13 amino acids. Germline CDR1 reads SGHRS; CDR2 reads YFSETQ. V dropped 3 bases and J dropped 4 bases, with 11 bases sitting between them. In DNA, the CDR3 is TGCGCCAGCAGCTCACGGGGTGGGTACGAGCAGTACTTC. The encoded protein is CASSSRGGYEQYF.

CDR3 DNA sequence: TGCGCCAGCCGCGAGACAGACTATGGCTACACCTTC. It translates to CASRETDYGYTF. The rearrangement links TRBV5-1 to TRBJ1-2; TRBD1 is a possible D gene (5 bases). V was shortened by 7 bases and J by 3 bases, with 10 bases between the two germline ends. The CDR3 is made up of 12 amino acids. CDR1 and CDR2 from the germline V gene are SGHRS and YFSETQ.

This rearrangement joins TRBV28 to TRBJ2-7, with unresolved D. The germline V and J ends were trimmed by 2 bases and 6 bases, with 8 bases remaining between them. The V gene's germline CDR1 is MDHEN and CDR2 SYDVKM. CDR3 length: 12 amino acids. CDR3 protein: CASSLGVSEQYF. In DNA, the CDR3 is TGTGCCAGCAGTTTAGGGGTTTCCGAGCAGTACTTC.

This rearrangement joins TRBV12-3 or TRBV12-4 to TRBJ1-5; D might be TRBD1 (6 bases). Trimming removed 5 bases at V and 1 base at J, with 6 bases between. This CDR3 has 13 amino acids. In DNA form, the CDR3 reads TGTGCCAGCAGTGGACAGAGCAATCAGCCCCAGCATTTT. It is translated as CASSGQSNQPQHF.

This clone was detected a few times. The CDR3 loop reads CASRLTGNYGYTF. CDR3 nucleotides: TGTGCCAGCAGGTTAACAGGGAACTATGGCTACACCTTC. This chain links TRBV6-5 with TRBJ1-2; D is perhaps TRBD1 (6 bases). Germline-derived CDR1 and CDR2 are MNHEY and SVGAGI. This CDR3 contains 13 residues. Trimming took off 6 bases at V and 2 bases at J, with 10 bases between the two ends.

The V call is TRBV27, the J call TRBJ2-7; a weak D match, TRBD2 (6 bases). The V end was cut by 2 bases, the J end by 1 base, with 9 bases between. The germline gives CDR1 MNHEY, CDR2 SMNVEV (reference sequence). The CDR3 covers 14 residues. CDR3 loop: CASSLAGSSYEQYF. The CDR3 DNA is TGTGCCAGCAGTTTAGCGGGGTCTTCCTACGAGCAGTACTTC.

The chain has TRBV5-1 and TRBJ2-5; D is unresolved. The germline V and J ends were trimmed by 0 bases and 1 base, with 7 bases remaining between them. The CDR3 has 14 residues. Germline V gene lookup returns CDR1 SGHRS and CDR2 YFSETQ. As DNA, the CDR3 is TGCGCCAGCAGCTTGGAGGGCCTCCAAGAGACCCAGTACTTC. This translates into CASSLEGLQETQYF.

J is TRBJ1-3 and V is TRBV6-5; D uncertain. The CDR3 covers 14 residues. The V gene lost 6 bases and the J gene lost 2 bases, with 11 bases spanning the gap. Germline V lookup: CDR1 MNHEY, CDR2 SVGAGI. As DNA, the CDR3 is TGTGCCAGCAGCCCCTATGGGGCTGGAAACACCATATATTTT. Protein product: CASSPYGAGNTIYF.